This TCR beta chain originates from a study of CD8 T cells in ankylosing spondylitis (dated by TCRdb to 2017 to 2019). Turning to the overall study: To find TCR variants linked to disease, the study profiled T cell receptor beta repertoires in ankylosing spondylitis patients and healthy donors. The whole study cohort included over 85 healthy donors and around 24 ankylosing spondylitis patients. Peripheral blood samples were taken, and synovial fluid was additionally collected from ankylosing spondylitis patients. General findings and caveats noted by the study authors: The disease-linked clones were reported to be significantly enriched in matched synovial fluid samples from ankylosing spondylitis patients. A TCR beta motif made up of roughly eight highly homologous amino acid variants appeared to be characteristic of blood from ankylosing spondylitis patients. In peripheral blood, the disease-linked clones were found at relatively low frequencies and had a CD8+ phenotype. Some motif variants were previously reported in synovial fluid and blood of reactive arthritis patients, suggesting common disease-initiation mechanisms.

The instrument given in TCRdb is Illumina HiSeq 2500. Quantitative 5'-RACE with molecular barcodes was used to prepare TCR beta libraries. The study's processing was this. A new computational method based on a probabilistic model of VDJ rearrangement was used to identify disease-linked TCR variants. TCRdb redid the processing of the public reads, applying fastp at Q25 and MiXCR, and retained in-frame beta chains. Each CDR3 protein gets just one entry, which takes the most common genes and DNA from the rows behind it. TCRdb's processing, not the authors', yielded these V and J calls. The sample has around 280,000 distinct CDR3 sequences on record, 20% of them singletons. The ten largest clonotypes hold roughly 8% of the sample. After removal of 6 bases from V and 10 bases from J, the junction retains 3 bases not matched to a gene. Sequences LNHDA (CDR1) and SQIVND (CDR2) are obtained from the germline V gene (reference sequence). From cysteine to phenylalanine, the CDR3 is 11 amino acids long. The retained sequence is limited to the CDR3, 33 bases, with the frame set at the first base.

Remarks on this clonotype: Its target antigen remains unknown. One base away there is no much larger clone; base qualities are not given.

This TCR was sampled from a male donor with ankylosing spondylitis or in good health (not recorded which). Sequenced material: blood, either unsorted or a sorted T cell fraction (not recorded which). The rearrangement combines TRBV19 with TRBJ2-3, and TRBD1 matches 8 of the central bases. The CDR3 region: CASRTGVAQYF. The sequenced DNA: TGTGCCAGTAGGACAGGGGTCGCGCAGTATTTT.